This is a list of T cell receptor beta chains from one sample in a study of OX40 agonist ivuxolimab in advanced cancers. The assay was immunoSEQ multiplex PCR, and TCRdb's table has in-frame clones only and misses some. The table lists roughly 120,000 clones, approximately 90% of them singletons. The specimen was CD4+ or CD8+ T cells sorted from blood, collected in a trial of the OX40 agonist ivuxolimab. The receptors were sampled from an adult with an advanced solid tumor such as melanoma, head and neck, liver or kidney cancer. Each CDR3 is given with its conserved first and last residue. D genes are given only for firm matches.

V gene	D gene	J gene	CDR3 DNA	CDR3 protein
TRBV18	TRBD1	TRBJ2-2	TGTGCCAGCTCACCACGACAGGGGGACACCGGGGAGCTGTTTTTT	CASSPRQGDTGELFF
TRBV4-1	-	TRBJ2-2	TGCGCCAGCAGCCAAGAATCTACACTTTCAACCGGGGAGCTGTTTTTT	CASSQESTLSTGELFF
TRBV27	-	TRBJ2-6	TGTGCCAGCAGTTTGGCTGGGGCCAACGTCCTGACTTTC	CASSLAGANVLTF
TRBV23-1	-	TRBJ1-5	TGCGCCAGCAGTCGAAGGGTAGAGGAGCGAGGGGGGAGCAATCAGCCCCAGCATTTT	CASSRRVEERGGSNQPQHF
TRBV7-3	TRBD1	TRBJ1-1	TGTGCCAGCAGCCTGACAGGGGGGACGAACACTGAAGCTTTCTTT	CASSLTGGTNTEAFF
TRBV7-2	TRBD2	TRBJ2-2	TGTGCCAGCTCCAAGCGGGGGGGTAGGCGGACCGGGGAGCTGTTTTTT	CASSKRGGRRTGELFF
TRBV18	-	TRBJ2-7	TGTGCCAGCTCACCTCGAAGCTCCTACGAGCAGTACTTC	CASSPRSSYEQYF
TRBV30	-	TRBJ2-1	TGTGCCTGGAGTAAAAGCACCCCAAATGGAGGCAATGAGCAGTTCTTC	CAWSKSTPNGGNEQFF
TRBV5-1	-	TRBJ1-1	TGCGCCAGCAGCAAATCCGGCCGATTTGAAGCTTTCTTT	CASSKSGRFEAFF
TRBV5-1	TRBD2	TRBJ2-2	TGCGCCAGCGGAACGGGAGGGCCCTCCGGGGAGCTGTTTTTT	CASGTGGPSGELFF